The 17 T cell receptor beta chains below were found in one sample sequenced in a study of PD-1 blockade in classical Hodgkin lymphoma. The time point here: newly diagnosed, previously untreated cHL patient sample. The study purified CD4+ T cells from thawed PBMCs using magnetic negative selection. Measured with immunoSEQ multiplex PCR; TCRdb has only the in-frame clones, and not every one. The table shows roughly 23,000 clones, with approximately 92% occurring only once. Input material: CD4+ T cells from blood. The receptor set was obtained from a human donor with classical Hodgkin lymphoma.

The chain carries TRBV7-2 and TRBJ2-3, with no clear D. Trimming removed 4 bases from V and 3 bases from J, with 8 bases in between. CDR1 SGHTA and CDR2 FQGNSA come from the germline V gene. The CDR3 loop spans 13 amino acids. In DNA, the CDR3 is TGTGCCAGCAGCTCCCCCTGGACAGATACGCAGTATTTT. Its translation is CASSSPWTDTQYF.

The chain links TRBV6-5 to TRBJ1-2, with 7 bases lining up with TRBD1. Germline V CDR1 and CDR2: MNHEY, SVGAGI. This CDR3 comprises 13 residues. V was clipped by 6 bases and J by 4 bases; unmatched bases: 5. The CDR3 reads CASSTGTAYGYTF. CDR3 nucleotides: TGTGCCAGCAGCACCGGGACAGCCTATGGCTACACCTTC.

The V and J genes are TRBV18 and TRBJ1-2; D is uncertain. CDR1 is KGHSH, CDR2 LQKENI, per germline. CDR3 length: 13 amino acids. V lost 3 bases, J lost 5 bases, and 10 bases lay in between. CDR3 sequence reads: CASSPPMGYGYTF. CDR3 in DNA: TGTGCCAGCTCACCTCCGATGGGGTATGGCTACACCTTC.

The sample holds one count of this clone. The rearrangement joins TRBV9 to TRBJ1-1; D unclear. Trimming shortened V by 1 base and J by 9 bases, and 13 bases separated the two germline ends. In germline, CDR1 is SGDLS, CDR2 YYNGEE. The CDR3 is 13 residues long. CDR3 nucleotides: TGTGCCAGCAGCGTATCGAGCGAGAGCCAAGCTTTCTTT. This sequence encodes CASSVSSESQAFF.

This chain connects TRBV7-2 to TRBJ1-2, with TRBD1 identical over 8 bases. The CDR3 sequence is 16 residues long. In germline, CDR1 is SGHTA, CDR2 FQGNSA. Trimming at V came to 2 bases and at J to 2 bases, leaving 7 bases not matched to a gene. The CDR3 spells CASSLSPRGPNYGYTF. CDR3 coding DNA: TGTGCCAGCAGCTTATCCCCCAGGGGGCCCAACTATGGCTACACCTTC. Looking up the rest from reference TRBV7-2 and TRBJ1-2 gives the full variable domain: GAGVSQSPSNKVTEKGKDVELRCDPISGHTALYWYRQSLGQGLEFLIYFQGNSAPDKSGLPSDRFSAERTGGSVSTLTIQRTQQEDSAVYLCASSLSPRGPNYGYTFGSGTRLTVV.

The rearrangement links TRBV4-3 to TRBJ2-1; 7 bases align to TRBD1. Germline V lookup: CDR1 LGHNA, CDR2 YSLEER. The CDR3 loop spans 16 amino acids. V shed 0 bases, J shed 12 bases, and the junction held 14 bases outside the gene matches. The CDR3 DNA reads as TGCGCCAGCAGCCAAGATCGAAGGGGGCCCGATCTAAGGCAGTTCTTC. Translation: CASSQDRRGPDLRQFF.

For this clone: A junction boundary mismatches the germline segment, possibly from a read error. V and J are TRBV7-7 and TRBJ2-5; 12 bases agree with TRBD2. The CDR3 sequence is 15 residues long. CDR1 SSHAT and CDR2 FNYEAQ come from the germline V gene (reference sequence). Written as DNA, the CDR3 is TGTGCTAGCAGTCGGACTAGCGGGAACCAAGAGACCCAGTACTTC. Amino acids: CASSRTSGNQETQYF.

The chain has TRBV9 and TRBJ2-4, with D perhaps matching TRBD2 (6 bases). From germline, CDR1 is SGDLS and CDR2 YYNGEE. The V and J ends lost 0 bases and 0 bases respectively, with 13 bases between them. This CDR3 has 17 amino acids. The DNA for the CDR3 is TGTGCCAGCAGCGTAGCGTCGGGAGAGCTAGCCAAAAACATTCAGTACTTC. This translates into CASSVASGELAKNIQYF.

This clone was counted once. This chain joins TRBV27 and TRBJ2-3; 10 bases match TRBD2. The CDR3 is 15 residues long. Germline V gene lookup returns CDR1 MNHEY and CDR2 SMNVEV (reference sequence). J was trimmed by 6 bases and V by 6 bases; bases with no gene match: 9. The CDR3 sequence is CASRPLSGGFDTQYF. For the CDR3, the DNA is TGTGCCAGCAGGCCGCTTAGCGGGGGGTTTGATACGCAGTATTTT.

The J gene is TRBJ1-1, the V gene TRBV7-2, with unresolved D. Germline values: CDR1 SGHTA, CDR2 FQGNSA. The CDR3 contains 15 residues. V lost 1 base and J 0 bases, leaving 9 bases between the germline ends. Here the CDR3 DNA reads TGTGCCAGCAGCTTAGTGGGAGCGTTGAACACTGAAGCTTTCTTT. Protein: CASSLVGALNTEAFF. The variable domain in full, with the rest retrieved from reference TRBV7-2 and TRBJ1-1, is GAGVSQSPSNKVTEKGKDVELRCDPISGHTALYWYRQSLGQGLEFLIYFQGNSAPDKSGLPSDRFSAERTGGSVSTLTIQRTQQEDSAVYLCASSLVGALNTEAFFGQGTRLTVV.

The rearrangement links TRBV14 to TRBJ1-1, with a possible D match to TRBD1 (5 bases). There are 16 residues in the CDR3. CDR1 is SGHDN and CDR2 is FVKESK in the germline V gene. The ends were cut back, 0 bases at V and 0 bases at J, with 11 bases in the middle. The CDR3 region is CASSQDVGAVNTEAFF. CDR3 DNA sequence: TGTGCCAGCAGCCAAGATGTCGGGGCTGTGAACACTGAAGCTTTCTTT.

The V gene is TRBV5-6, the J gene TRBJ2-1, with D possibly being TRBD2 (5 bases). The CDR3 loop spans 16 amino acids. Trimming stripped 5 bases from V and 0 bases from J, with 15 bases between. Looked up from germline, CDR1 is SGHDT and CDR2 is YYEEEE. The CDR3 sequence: CASSRGFQSSYNEQFF. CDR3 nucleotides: TGTGCCAGCAGTAGAGGGTTTCAGAGCTCCTACAATGAGCAGTTCTTC.

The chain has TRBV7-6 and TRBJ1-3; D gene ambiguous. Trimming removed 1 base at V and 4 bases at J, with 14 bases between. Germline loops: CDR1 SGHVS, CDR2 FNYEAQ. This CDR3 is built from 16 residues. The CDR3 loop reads CASSLGPLGFGNTIYF. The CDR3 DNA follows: TGTGCCAGCAGCTTAGGTCCTTTGGGCTTCGGAAACACCATATATTTT.

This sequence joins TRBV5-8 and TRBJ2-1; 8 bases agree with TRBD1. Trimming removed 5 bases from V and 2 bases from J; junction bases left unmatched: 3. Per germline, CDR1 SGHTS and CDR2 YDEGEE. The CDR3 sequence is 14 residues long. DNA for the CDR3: TGTGCCAGCAGACCGGGACAGGCCTACAATGAGCAGTTCTTC. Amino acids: CASRPGQAYNEQFF.

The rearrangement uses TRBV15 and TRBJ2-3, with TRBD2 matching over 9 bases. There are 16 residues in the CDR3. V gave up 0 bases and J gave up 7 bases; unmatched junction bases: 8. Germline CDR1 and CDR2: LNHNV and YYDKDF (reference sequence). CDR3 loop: CATSRDRREGGNTQYF. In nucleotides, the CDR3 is TGTGCCACCAGCAGAGATCGGCGGGAGGGCGGGAATACGCAGTATTTT.

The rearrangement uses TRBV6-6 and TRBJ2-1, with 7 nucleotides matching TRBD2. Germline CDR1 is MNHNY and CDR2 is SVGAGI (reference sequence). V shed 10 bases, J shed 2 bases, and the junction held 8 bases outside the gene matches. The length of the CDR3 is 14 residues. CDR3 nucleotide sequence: TGTGCCACCCAACCTAGCGGCACCTACAATGAGCAGTTCTTC. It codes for CATQPSGTYNEQFF.

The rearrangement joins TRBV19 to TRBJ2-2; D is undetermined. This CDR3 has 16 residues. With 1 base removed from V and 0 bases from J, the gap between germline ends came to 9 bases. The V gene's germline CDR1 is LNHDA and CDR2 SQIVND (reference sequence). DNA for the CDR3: TGTGCCAGTAGTATAGGTTCGAGAGCGAACACCGGGGAGCTGTTTTTT. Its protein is CASSIGSRANTGELFF.